This TCR beta chain is drawn from a study of T cells after yellow fever vaccination (dated by TCRdb to the late 2010s). In terms of the full investigation: The SMART-Seq v4 Ultra Low Input RNA kit was used to prepare libraries from fractions with low cell numbers. To track T-cell clones before and after primary and booster YFV17D yellow fever vaccination, bulk TCR alpha and beta repertoires were sequenced longitudinally. The cohort comprised two healthy male donors, one aged 18 to 30 and one aged 30 to 40 years. Blood samples were taken at several timepoints before and after primary and secondary immunization, and bulk PBMC replicates and cell subsets were isolated. The full study reports these points: Only a couple of donors were included in the study, so the extent to which the findings can be generalized is limited. A small fraction of clonotypes appeared in both the CD4 and CD8 compartments, likely as a result of convergent recombination. FACS-sorted repertoires could contain abundant contaminating clonotypes from the bulk population, so computational filtering was required. Most clones expanded after primary vaccination were re-detected after the booster (96% of CD4 and roughly 85% of CD8), suggesting broad memory maintenance. Compared with the primary T-cell response, the secondary T-cell response was weaker but faster, peaking on day 5 rather than day 15.

The CDR3 numbers 14 residues from cysteine through phenylalanine. Left in the record is the CDR3 DNA by itself, 42 bases read in frame from the first base. Trimmed from V: 0 bases; trimmed from J: 7 bases; junction bases lacking a gene match: 6. CDR1 and CDR2 are drawn from the germline V gene: SGHRS, YFSETQ. Sequencing took place on an Illumina NovaSeq 6000. Synthesis of TCR cDNA relied on 5'RACE template switching, a step that introduced a universal primer site along with unique molecular identifiers. Priming of cDNA synthesis was performed from both the TCR alpha and TCR beta constant segments. Libraries were amplified in two PCR steps, with sample barcodes and sequencing adapters added in the second step. Sequencing of libraries was done on Illumina HiSeq 2500 (2x100 bp) or NovaSeq (2x150 bp). Under the source paper's analysis protocol: Reads were demultiplexed and collapsed into UMI consensus sequences with MIGEC, and V(D)J alignment was performed with MiXCR. Clonotypes responding to the vaccine were identified with edgeR on replicate PBMC samples, with the criteria of FDR below 0.01 and a log2 fold change above 5 up to day 15. Each bulk clonotype was labeled CD4 or CD8 based on which sequenced repertoire, CD4 or CD8, contained the clonotype at higher abundance. TCRdb ran its own pipeline on the public reads, namely fastp trimming at Q25 and MiXCR clone calling, and kept in-frame beta chains. Merged by CDR3 protein, the rows form single entries marked with the most common genes and DNA. TCRdb, rather than the study authors, made the V and J calls. The sample yields about 340,000 distinct CDR3 sequences; around 3.9% were counted once. 24% of the sample is in the top ten clones.

Explained via the paper, the treatment or condition label denotes: live attenuated yellow fever vaccine strain. Two biological replicates of bulk PBMCs were collected at each blood-draw timepoint. PBMCs were isolated from peripheral blood using a standard Ficoll-Paque protocol. TriZol was used to extract RNA from bulk PBMCs, from CD4 and CD8 fractions, and from dextramer-positive and dextramer-negative fractions. Notes on this clonotype: The antigen this receptor binds is unknown. No base-level quality is on record; no much larger clone is a single base apart.

The sequence was obtained from a man between 18 and 29 years old who received the YFV17D yellow fever vaccine. The chain is encoded by TRBV5-1 joined to TRBJ1-1; 7 bases in the middle match TRBD1. The specimen was PBMCs, collected 5 days after the yellow fever booster vaccination. The CDR3 is CASSLGQGVGEAFF. Here is the DNA: TGCGCCAGCAGCTTGGGGCAGGGGGTCGGTGAAGCTTTCTTT.